This T cell receptor (beta chain) emerged from a study of T cell responses to AZD1222 COVID-19 vaccine. This table comes from immunoSEQ multiplex PCR, and its TCRdb copy is limited to in-frame clones, with some not included. Altogether tens of thousands of clones are present, 80% to 90% being singletons, with the ten largest covering under 8%. A note on this clone: No antigen is known for it.

Study-level points and caveats: In a largely white British group with more females than males, clonal diversity was possibly underestimated. Two AZD1222 doses significantly raised spike-specific TCR breadth and depth over controls. Seropositive status at baseline applied to only five or six AZD1222 recipients. Reportedly, nearly half of unique spike TCRs recognized epitopes outside B.1.351/B.1.1.7 mutations.

This receptor was identified in an adult who received the AZD1222 COVID-19 vaccine. Sample: peripheral blood, taken 28 days after the second AZD1222 dose.

The CDR3 DNA reads as TGTGCCAGCAGTTTGGGCAGGGCTTACGAGCAGTACTTC. Protein product: CASSLGRAYEQYF. This sequence joins TRBV28 and TRBJ2-7, with D possibly matching TRBD1 (5 bases). The CDR3 loop spans 13 amino acids. CDR1 and CDR2 (germline): MDHEN, SYDVKM. V lost 3 bases, J lost 4 bases, and 10 bases lay in between.